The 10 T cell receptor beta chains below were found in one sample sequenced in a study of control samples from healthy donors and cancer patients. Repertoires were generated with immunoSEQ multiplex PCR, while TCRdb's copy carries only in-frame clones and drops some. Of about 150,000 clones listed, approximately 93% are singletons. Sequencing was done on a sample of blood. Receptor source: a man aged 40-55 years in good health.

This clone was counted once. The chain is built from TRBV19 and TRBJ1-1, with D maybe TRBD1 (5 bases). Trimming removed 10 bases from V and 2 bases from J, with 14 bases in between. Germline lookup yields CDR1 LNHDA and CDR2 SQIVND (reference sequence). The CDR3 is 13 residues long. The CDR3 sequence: CATSWGLNTEAFF. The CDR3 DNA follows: TGTGCCACCTCGTGGGGACTCAACACTGAAGCTTTCTTT.

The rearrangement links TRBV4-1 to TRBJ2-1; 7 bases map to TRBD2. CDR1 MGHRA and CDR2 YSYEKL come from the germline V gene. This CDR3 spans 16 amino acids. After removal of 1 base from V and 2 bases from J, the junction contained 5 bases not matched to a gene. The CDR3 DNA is TGCGCCAGCAGCCAAGGGGGAGGGGCGCCCTACAATGAGCAGTTCTTC. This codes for CASSQGGGAPYNEQFF.

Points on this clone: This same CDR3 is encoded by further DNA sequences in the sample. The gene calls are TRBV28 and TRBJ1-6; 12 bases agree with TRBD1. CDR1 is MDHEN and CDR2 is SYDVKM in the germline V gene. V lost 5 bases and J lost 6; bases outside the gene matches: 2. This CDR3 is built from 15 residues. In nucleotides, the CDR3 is TGTGCCAGCAGTCCGGGACAGGGGGCTAATTCACCCCTCCACTTT. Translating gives CASSPGQGANSPLHF. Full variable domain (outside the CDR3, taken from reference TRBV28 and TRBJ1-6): DVKVTQSSRYLVKRTGEKVFLECVQDMDHENMFWYRQDPGLGLRLIYFSYDVKMKEKGDIPEGYSVSREKKERFSLILESASTNQTSMYLCASSPGQGANSPLHFGNGTRLTVT.

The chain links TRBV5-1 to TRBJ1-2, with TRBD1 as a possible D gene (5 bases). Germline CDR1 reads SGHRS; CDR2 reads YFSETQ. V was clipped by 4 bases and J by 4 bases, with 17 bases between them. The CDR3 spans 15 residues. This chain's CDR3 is CASSPAPQGTYGYTF. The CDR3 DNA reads TGCGCCAGCAGCCCGGCCCCCCAAGGGACCTATGGCTACACCTTC.

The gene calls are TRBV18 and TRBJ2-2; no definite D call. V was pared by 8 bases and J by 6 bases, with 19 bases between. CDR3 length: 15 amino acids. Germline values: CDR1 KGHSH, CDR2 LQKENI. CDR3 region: CASHPPSLGAGELFF. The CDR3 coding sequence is TGTGCCAGCCATCCCCCTTCATTAGGCGCCGGGGAGCTGTTTTTT.

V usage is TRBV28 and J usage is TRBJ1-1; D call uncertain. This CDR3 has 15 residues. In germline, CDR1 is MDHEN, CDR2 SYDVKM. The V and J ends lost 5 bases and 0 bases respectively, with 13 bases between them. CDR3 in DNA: TGTGCCAGCAGTCCGGGCGGGGTGCTGAACACTGAAGCTTTCTTT. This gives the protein CASSPGGVLNTEAFF.

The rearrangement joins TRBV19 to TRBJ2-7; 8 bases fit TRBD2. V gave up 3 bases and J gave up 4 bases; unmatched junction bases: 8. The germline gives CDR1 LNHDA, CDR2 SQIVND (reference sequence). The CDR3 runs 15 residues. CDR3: CASSIVRGATYEQYF. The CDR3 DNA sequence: TGTGCCAGTAGTATTGTGCGGGGGGCCACTTACGAGCAGTACTTC. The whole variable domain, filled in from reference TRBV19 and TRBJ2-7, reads DGGITQSPKYLFRKEGQNVTLSCEQNLNHDAMYWYRQDPGQGLRLIYYSQIVNDFQKGDIAEGYSVSREKKESFPLTVTSAQKNPTAFYLCASSIVRGATYEQYFGPGTRLTVT.

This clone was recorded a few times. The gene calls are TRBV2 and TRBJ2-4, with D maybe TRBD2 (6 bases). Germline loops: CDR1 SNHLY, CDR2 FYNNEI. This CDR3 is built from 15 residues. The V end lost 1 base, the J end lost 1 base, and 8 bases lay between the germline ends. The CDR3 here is CASSEDGGAKNIQYF. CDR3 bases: TGTGCCAGCAGTGAAGACGGGGGTGCCAAAAACATTCAGTACTTC.

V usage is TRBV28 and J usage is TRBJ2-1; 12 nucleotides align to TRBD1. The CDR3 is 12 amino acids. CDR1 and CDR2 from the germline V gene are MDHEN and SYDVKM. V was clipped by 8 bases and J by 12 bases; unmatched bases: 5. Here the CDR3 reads CASLGTGGRQFF. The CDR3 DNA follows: TGTGCCAGCCTCGGGACAGGGGGCCGGCAGTTCTTC.

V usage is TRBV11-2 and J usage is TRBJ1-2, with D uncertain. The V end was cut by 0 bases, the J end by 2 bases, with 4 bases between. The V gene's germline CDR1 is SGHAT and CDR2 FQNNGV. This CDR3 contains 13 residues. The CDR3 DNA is TGTGCCAGCAGCTTAGACGAAAACTATGGCTACACCTTC. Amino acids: CASSLDENYGYTF. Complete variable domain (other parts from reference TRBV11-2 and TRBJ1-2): EAGVAQSPRYKIIEKRQSVAFWCNPISGHATLYWYQQILGQGPKLLIQFQNNGVVDDSQLPKDRFSAERLKGVDSTLKIQPAKLEDSAVYLCASSLDENYGYTFGSGTRLTVV.